This is a list of T cell receptor beta chains from one sample in a study of memory CD4+ T cells and cytomegalovirus serostatus. Some clones are missing from TCRdb's copy, which holds only in-frame ones; the method was immunoSEQ multiplex PCR. The profile covers about 42,000 clones, with 60% to 85% appearing a single time and around 0.5% taken by the ten largest. Sequenced material: memory CD4+ T cells from blood. The receptors were gathered from an adult in good health and CMV-seronegative. The CDR3 runs from the conserved cysteine through the conserved F or W. D genes are given only for firm matches. Only some rows state a clone size, as once, few, many or a class for expanded clones.

V: TRBV7-9; D: TRBD1; J: TRBJ1-1; length: 13; size: few; CDR3: CASSRGQGAQAFF; DNA: TGTGCCAGCAGCCGGGGACAGGGGGCGCAGGCTTTCTTT
V: TRBV6-1; D: -; J: TRBJ1-1; length: 15; size: -; CDR3: CASSLRDFMNTEAFF; DNA: TGTGCCAGCAGTCTCCGGGACTTCATGAACACTGAAGCTTTCTTT
V: TRBV6-5; D: -; J: TRBJ1-2; length: 15; size: -; CDR3: CASSREGREAYGYTF; DNA: TGTGCCAGCAGCCGGGAGGGCAGGGAAGCCTATGGCTACACCTTC
V: TRBV5-8; D: -; J: TRBJ2-5; length: 17; size: -; CDR3: CASSLGTGTLYQETQYF; DNA: TGTGCCAGCAGCCTTGGGACTGGGACACTTTACCAAGAGACCCAGTACTTC
V: TRBV19; D: -; J: TRBJ2-1; length: 15; size: -; CDR3: CASRQGQGPGNEQFF; DNA: TGTGCCAGTAGACAGGGACAAGGCCCGGGCAATGAGCAGTTCTTC
V: TRBV5-4; D: -; J: TRBJ1-5; length: 15; size: -; CDR3: CASSFLPESNQPQHF; DNA: TGTGCCAGCAGCTTCTTGCCCGAGAGCAATCAGCCCCAGCATTTT
V: TRBV19; D: -; J: TRBJ1-4; length: 15; size: -; CDR3: CASSIAWGTNEKLFF; DNA: TGTGCCAGTAGTATAGCTTGGGGGACTAATGAAAAACTGTTTTTT
V: TRBV5-1; D: TRBD1; J: TRBJ2-1; length: 15; size: -; CDR3: CASSQPTGNSNEQFF; DNA: TGCGCCAGCAGCCAACCGACAGGGAATAGTAATGAGCAGTTCTTC
V: TRBV7-8; D: -; J: TRBJ2-7; length: 14; size: -; CDR3: CASSPGTNSYEQYF; DNA: TGTGCCAGCAGCCCCGGGACAAACTCCTACGAGCAGTACTTC
V: TRBV5-1; D: TRBD1; J: TRBJ2-5; length: 14; size: -; CDR3: CASSATGAWETQYF; DNA: TGCGCCAGCAGCGCAACAGGGGCCTGGGAGACCCAGTACTTC
V: TRBV9; D: TRBD1; J: TRBJ1-2; length: 15; size: once; CDR3: CASSPRTGEFYGYTF; DNA: TGTGCCAGCAGCCCGCGGACAGGAGAATTCTATGGCTACACCTTC
V: TRBV5-4; D: -; J: TRBJ1-2; length: 14; size: -; CDR3: CASRHKRDAGSYTF; DNA: TGTGCCAGCAGACATAAGAGGGACGCTGGGAGCTACACCTTC
V: TRBV7-2; D: -; J: TRBJ1-1; length: 17; size: -; CDR3: CASSPSPGLRRNTEAFF; DNA: TGTGCCAGCAGCCCTTCCCCCGGATTGCGGAGGAACACTGAAGCTTTCTTT
V: TRBV7-9; D: -; J: TRBJ2-5; length: 11; size: few; CDR3: CASSFGETQYF; DNA: TGTGCCAGCAGCTTTGGGGAGACCCAGTACTTC
V: TRBV7-3; D: -; J: TRBJ2-5; length: 13; size: -; CDR3: CASSLGHPGTQYF; DNA: TGTGCCAGCAGCTTAGGACACCCTGGGACCCAGTACTTC
V: TRBV19; D: -; J: TRBJ2-7; length: 13; size: few; CDR3: CASSPDRFGEQYF; DNA: TGTGCCAGTAGCCCCGACAGGTTCGGCGAGCAGTACTTC
V: TRBV2; D: -; J: TRBJ2-2; length: 13; size: -; CDR3: CASRQAYTGELFF; DNA: TGTGCCAGCAGGCAGGCGTACACCGGGGAGCTGTTTTTT
V: TRBV5-4; D: TRBD1; J: TRBJ1-1; length: 13; size: -; CDR3: CASSLGGVTEAFF; DNA: TGTGCCAGCAGCTTAGGGGGCGTCACTGAAGCTTTCTTT
V: TRBV30; D: TRBD1; J: TRBJ2-3; length: 15; size: once; CDR3: CAWSPGTGDTDTQYF; DNA: TGTGCCTGGAGTCCCGGGACAGGAGACACAGATACGCAGTATTTT
V: TRBV5-1; D: -; J: TRBJ2-5; length: 14; size: -; CDR3: CASSQTYGGETQYF; DNA: TGCGCCAGCAGCCAAACATATGGGGGGGAGACCCAGTACTTC
V: TRBV6-6; D: -; J: TRBJ1-4; length: 12; size: -; CDR3: CASRALNEKLFF; DNA: TGTGCCAGCAGGGCCCTAAATGAAAAACTGTTTTTT
V: TRBV9; D: TRBD1; J: TRBJ1-2; length: 13; size: -; CDR3: CASSTGTGLGYTF; DNA: TGTGCCAGCAGCACCGGGACAGGGCTTGGTTACACCTTC
V: TRBV5-1; D: -; J: TRBJ2-5; length: 14; size: -; CDR3: CASSGGGGQETQYF; DNA: TGCGCCAGCAGTGGCGGTGGGGGTCAGGAGACCCAGTACTTC
V: TRBV5-6; D: -; J: TRBJ2-1; length: 15; size: -; CDR3: CASRHRTVGVDEQFF; DNA: TGTGCCAGCAGACATCGGACGGTAGGAGTAGATGAGCAGTTCTTC
V: TRBV2; D: -; J: TRBJ2-7; length: 13; size: -; CDR3: CASTELQGHEQYF; DNA: TGTGCCAGCACTGAATTACAGGGTCACGAGCAGTACTTC
V: TRBV20-1; D: -; J: TRBJ2-7; length: 11; size: -; CDR3: CSARTGSEQYF; DNA: TGCAGTGCTAGGACAGGTAGCGAGCAGTACTTC
V: TRBV28; D: TRBD1; J: TRBJ1-5; length: 13; size: -; CDR3: CASRGQGALPQHF; DNA: TGTGCCAGCAGGGGACAGGGGGCCTTGCCCCAGCATTTT
V: TRBV6-5; D: -; J: TRBJ1-4; length: 15; size: -; CDR3: CASSYRGAGSEKLFF; DNA: TGTGCCAGCAGTTACAGGGGGGCAGGTAGTGAAAAACTGTTTTTT
V: TRBV19; D: -; J: TRBJ2-5; length: 11; size: -; CDR3: CASSRAETQYF; DNA: TGTGCCAGTAGTCGGGCGGAGACCCAGTACTTC
V: TRBV5-1; D: -; J: TRBJ1-1; length: 16; size: -; CDR3: CASSLASLGRNTEAFF; DNA: TGCGCCAGCAGCTTGGCGTCTCTAGGAAGGAACACTGAAGCTTTCTTT
V: TRBV6-1; D: TRBD1; J: TRBJ1-1; length: 15; size: few; CDR3: CASSGDRGWNTEAFF; DNA: TGTGCCAGCAGTGGGGACAGGGGATGGAACACTGAAGCTTTCTTT
V: TRBV6-6; D: -; J: TRBJ1-2; length: 15; size: few; CDR3: CASSYGRVSNYGYTF; DNA: TGTGCCAGCAGTTACGGTCGGGTCAGTAACTATGGCTACACCTTC
V: TRBV5-5; D: -; J: TRBJ1-3; length: 17; size: -; CDR3: CASSLAGAGSSGNTIYF; DNA: TGTGCCAGCAGCTTGGCCGGTGCGGGCAGCTCTGGAAACACCATATATTTT
V: TRBV2; D: -; J: TRBJ2-6; length: 15; size: -; CDR3: CATTGYYSGANVLTF; DNA: TGTGCCACCACAGGGTATTACTCTGGGGCCAACGTCCTGACTTTC
V: TRBV30; D: -; J: TRBJ1-1; length: 12; size: few; CDR3: CAWGRRGSEAFF; DNA: TGTGCCTGGGGTAGGAGGGGATCTGAAGCTTTCTTT
V: TRBV19; D: TRBD1; J: TRBJ1-2; length: 13; size: -; CDR3: CASPGQEAYGYTF; DNA: TGTGCCAGCCCGGGACAGGAGGCCTATGGCTACACCTTC
V: TRBV6-5; D: TRBD2; J: TRBJ2-7; length: 15; size: -; CDR3: CASGGSGGPMYEQYF; DNA: TGTGCCAGCGGGGGGAGCGGGGGGCCGATGTACGAGCAGTACTTC
V: TRBV2; D: -; J: TRBJ2-5; length: 13; size: -; CDR3: CASSVAGQREQYF; DNA: TGTGCCAGCAGTGTGGCAGGGCAGAGGGAGCAGTACTTC
V: TRBV27; D: -; J: TRBJ1-3; length: 14; size: -; CDR3: CASSVGGPGNTIYF; DNA: TGTGCCAGCAGTGTCGGGGGACCTGGAAACACCATATATTTT
V: TRBV19; D: TRBD1; J: TRBJ1-1; length: 15; size: few; CDR3: CASSTYRGGGAEAFF; DNA: TGTGCCAGTAGTACCTACAGGGGCGGGGGCGCTGAAGCTTTCTTT
V: TRBV19; D: TRBD1; J: TRBJ1-6; length: 14; size: -; CDR3: CASMQGVYNSPLHF; DNA: TGTGCCAGTATGCAGGGGGTCTATAATTCACCCCTCCACTTT
V: TRBV7-7; D: -; J: TRBJ1-6; length: 14; size: -; CDR3: CASSFVCYNSPLHF; DNA: TGTGCTAGCAGCTTTGTATGTTATAATTCACCCCTCCACTTT
V: TRBV5-1; D: -; J: TRBJ2-1; length: 15; size: -; CDR3: CASSPGEGGYSEQFF; DNA: TGCGCCAGCAGCCCAGGGGAGGGAGGTTACAGTGAGCAGTTCTTC
V: TRBV7-2; D: -; J: TRBJ2-3; length: 15; size: -; CDR3: CASSLTSGSGDTQYF; DNA: TGTGCCAGCAGCTTAACCAGCGGGTCAGGGGACACGCAGTATTTT
V: TRBV5-5; D: -; J: TRBJ1-2; length: 13; size: few; CDR3: CASSLVSEAGYTF; DNA: TGTGCCAGCAGCTTGGTGTCAGAAGCTGGCTACACCTTC
V: TRBV7-6; D: -; J: TRBJ1-1; length: 13; size: -; CDR3: CASLEGLGTEAFF; DNA: TGTGCCAGCCTAGAGGGGCTGGGGACTGAAGCTTTCTTT
V: TRBV4-2; D: -; J: TRBJ2-1; length: 17; size: -; CDR3: CASSQDRGGTSYNEQFF; DNA: TGTGCCAGCAGCCAAGATCGAGGGGGAACCTCCTACAATGAGCAGTTCTTC
V: TRBV9; D: TRBD2; J: TRBJ2-3; length: 15; size: -; CDR3: CASSVGGGGPDTQYF; DNA: TGTGCCAGCAGCGTTGGCGGGGGGGGGCCAGATACGCAGTATTTT
V: TRBV7-6; D: TRBD1; J: TRBJ2-2; length: 16; size: once; CDR3: CASSLRGQGFPGELFF; DNA: TGTGCCAGCAGCTTACGGGGACAGGGATTCCCCGGGGAGCTGTTTTTT
V: TRBV7-8; D: -; J: TRBJ1-3; length: 17; size: -; CDR3: CASSLASGGSSGNTIYF; DNA: TGTGCCAGCAGCTTAGCTAGCGGAGGGAGCTCTGGAAACACCATATATTTT
V: TRBV11-2; D: -; J: TRBJ2-3; length: 12; size: -; CDR3: CASSLQPDTQYF; DNA: TGTGCCAGCAGCTTACAACCAGATACGCAGTATTTT
V: TRBV5-4; D: -; J: TRBJ1-5; length: 12; size: -; CDR3: CASSLDGQPQHF; DNA: TGTGCCAGCAGCTTGGACGGACAGCCCCAGCATTTT